This is a list of T cell receptor beta chains from one sample in a study of T cell responses to AZD1222 COVID-19 vaccine. Sequenced by immunoSEQ multiplex PCR; TCRdb stores in-frame clones only, minus some. The repertoire holds 77,000 or so clones, with around 90% as singletons. The starting material was peripheral blood, obtained 28 days after the second AZD1222 dose. Every receptor here comes from an adult who received the AZD1222 COVID-19 vaccine. Each CDR3 is given with its conserved first and last residue. D genes are given only for firm matches. Size is stated for part of the rows, as once, few or many counts, or as a class when the clone is expanded.

abundance,d_gene,j_gene,v_gene,len,CDR3aa,CDR3nt
NA,TRBD2,TRBJ2-1,TRBV6-5,15,CASSPLAGGPDEQFF,TGTGCCAGCAGCCCACTAGCGGGAGGGCCCGATGAGCAGTTCTTC
NA,NA,TRBJ1-1,TRBV21-1,17,CASSKWYWTGPLKEAFF,TGTGCCAGCAGCAAATGGTATTGGACAGGGCCATTAAAAGAAGCTTTCTTT
NA,NA,TRBJ2-4,TRBV20-1,15,CSASPRGAVKNIQYF,TGCAGTGCTAGTCCAAGGGGAGCTGTCAAAAACATTCAGTACTTC
NA,NA,TRBJ2-7,TRBV18,13,CASSRQGYDEQYF,TGTGCCAGCTCACGGCAGGGCTACGACGAGCAGTACTTC
NA,NA,TRBJ1-6,TRBV7-2,14,CASSLGQGGSPLHF,TGTGCCAGCAGCTTAGGGCAGGGAGGGTCACCCCTCCACTTT
once,NA,TRBJ2-6,TRBV15,16,CATSRDRGTGANVLTF,TGTGCCACCAGCAGAGATCGGGGGACTGGGGCCAACGTCCTGACTTTC
NA,NA,TRBJ1-2,TRBV18,15,CASSPQDGANYGYTF,TGTGCCAGCTCACCCCAGGACGGAGCTAACTATGGCTACACCTTC
NA,NA,TRBJ2-1,TRBV30,12,CAWSVGVGEQFF,TGTGCCTGGAGTGTAGGTGTAGGTGAGCAGTTCTTC
NA,TRBD2,TRBJ2-1,TRBV28,12,CASRAGRNEQFF,TGTGCCAGCAGAGCGGGACGGAATGAGCAGTTCTTC
NA,TRBD1,TRBJ1-3,TRBV5-1,15,CASSLEGAVGNTIYF,TGCGCCAGCAGCTTGGAGGGGGCGGTTGGAAACACCATATATTTT
NA,NA,TRBJ1-1,TRBV5-1,14,CASSLGAENTEAFF,TGCGCCAGCAGCTTGGGGGCGGAGAACACTGAAGCTTTCTTT
NA,NA,TRBJ1-1,TRBV12-5,14,CASGLELMNTEAFF,TGTGCTAGTGGTTTGGAGCTTATGAACACTGAAGCTTTCTTT
NA,NA,TRBJ1-1,TRBV28,14,CASSRQVRETEAFF,TGTGCCAGCAGTCGACAGGTTCGGGAGACTGAAGCTTTCTTT
NA,NA,TRBJ1-2,TRBV20-1,13,CSASDRNNYGYTF,TGCAGTGCCAGTGACAGAAATAACTATGGCTACACCTTC
NA,NA,TRBJ2-7,TRBV29-1,14,CSARGWGYPYEQYF,TGCAGCGCCCGAGGGTGGGGCTACCCCTACGAGCAGTACTTC
once,NA,TRBJ2-3,TRBV7-9,14,CASVWGVGTDTQYF,TGTGCCAGCGTCTGGGGGGTGGGCACAGATACGCAGTATTTT
few,NA,TRBJ2-7,TRBV5-6,11,CASSLGYEQYF,TGTGCCAGCAGCTTGGGTTACGAGCAGTACTTC
NA,NA,TRBJ2-3,TRBV12-2,16,CASRLAWRGTTNTQYF,TGTGCAAGTCGCTTAGCTTGGAGGGGGACCACGAATACGCAGTATTTT
NA,TRBD1,TRBJ2-7,TRBV10-3,16,CAISEGGQGSHYEQYF,TGTGCCATCAGTGAAGGGGGACAGGGCTCCCACTACGAGCAGTACTTC
NA,NA,TRBJ2-7,TRBV5-1,14,CASSLAGVSYEQYF,TGCGCCAGCAGCTTGGCAGGGGTCTCCTACGAGCAGTACTTC
NA,NA,TRBJ2-3,TRBV6-2/TRBV6-3,13,CASSPPGADTQYF,TGTGCCAGCAGTCCCCCAGGCGCAGATACGCAGTATTTT
NA,NA,TRBJ1-5,TRBV4-1,13,CASSQDPAQPQHF,TGCGCCAGCAGCCAAGATCCGGCTCAGCCCCAGCATTTT